This T cell receptor beta chain was sequenced for a study of blood T cells in healthy people across ages. Study findings and constraints: Long-lived and aged donors differed, with more naive CD4+ cells and higher diversity in the long-lived.

Concerning this clonotype: Its specificity is unknown. An end of the junction differs from the germline gene, which may be a read error.

Each donor's blood draw was roughly 10 milliliters of peripheral blood. Per individual sample, total RNA of at least 6 micrograms was extracted. A J-beta primer mix and a sample-barcoded 5' primer were used in a second PCR of roughly 6 to 11 cycles. Each cDNA molecule carried a tag from a template-switch adaptor that contained 12 random nucleotides. TCRdb fed the 5' RACE reads into MiXCR, producing one record per CDR3 protein. The sample holds around 710,000 distinct CDR3 sequences, about 40% seen once. The CDR3 consists of 12 residues. Looked up from germline, CDR1 is SGHDN and CDR2 is FVKESK. The receptor was derived from an older woman in good health. V usage is TRBV14 and J usage is TRBJ2-1; D unresolved. The source material was blood. This CDR3 is CASSQEYSEQFF. The DNA for the CDR3 is TGTGCCAGCAGCCAAGAGTACAGTGAGCAGTTCTTC. Complete variable domain (other parts from reference TRBV14 and TRBJ2-1): EAGVTQFPSHSVIEKGQTVTLRCDPISGHDNLYWYRRVMGKEIKFLLHFVKESKQDESGMPNNRFLAERTGGTYSTLKVQPAELEDSGVYFCASSQEYSEQFFGPGTRLTVL.